This T cell receptor (beta chain) was retrieved from a study of blood T cell repertoires in COVID-19. Study at large: PBMCs, B-cell-depleted T cells, or T cells were the source of the cDNA or gDNA that made up the material.

This clone was recorded once. Recruits, aged 18 to 89 years, lived in some 25 US areas. Participants were placed into cohorts based on the clinical history they reported. Before they entered the study, exposed participants had met a COVID-19 case within 2 weeks. The table came from immunoSEQ multiplex PCR; TCRdb's copy has only in-frame clones and leaves some out. The sample holds roughly 320,000 clones, roughly nine tenths seen once. In germline, CDR1 is KGHSH, CDR2 LQKENI. With 3 bases clipped from V and 4 bases from J, the junction kept 7 bases outside the gene matches. CDR3 length: 15 residues. The chain links TRBV18 to TRBJ1-2; TRBD1 matches at 8 bases. This receptor was identified in a woman aged 25 to 39 who had been exposed to COVID-19. What was sequenced was PBMCs or T cells enriched from blood (not recorded which). The CDR3 protein is CASSPTGASVYGYTF. The CDR3 DNA sequence: TGTGCCAGCTCACCGACAGGGGCGTCGGTCTATGGCTACACCTTC.